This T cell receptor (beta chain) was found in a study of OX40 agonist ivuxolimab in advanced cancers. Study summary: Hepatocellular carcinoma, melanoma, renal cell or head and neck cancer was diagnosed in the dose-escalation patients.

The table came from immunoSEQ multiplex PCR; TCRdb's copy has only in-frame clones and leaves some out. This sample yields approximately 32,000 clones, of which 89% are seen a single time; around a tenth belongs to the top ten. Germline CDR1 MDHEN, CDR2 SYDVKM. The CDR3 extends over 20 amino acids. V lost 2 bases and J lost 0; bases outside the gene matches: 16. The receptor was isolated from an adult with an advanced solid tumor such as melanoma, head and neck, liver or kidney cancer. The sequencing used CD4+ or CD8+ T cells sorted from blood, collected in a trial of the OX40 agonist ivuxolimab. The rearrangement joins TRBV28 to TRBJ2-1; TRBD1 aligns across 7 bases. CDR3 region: CASSLGVLQGQTFSYNEQFF. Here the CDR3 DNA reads TGTGCCAGCAGTTTAGGAGTCTTACAGGGACAGACCTTCTCCTACAATGAGCAGTTCTTC.